This T cell receptor (beta chain) was recorded in a study of T cells after yellow fever vaccination. A single record per CDR3 protein comes from TCRdb applying MiXCR to the 5' RACE reads. The repertoire consists of approximately 34,000 distinct CDR3 sequences, with 6.6% occurring once and the leading ten covering around a fifth. CDR1 SGHRS and CDR2 YFSETQ come from the germline V gene. The length of the CDR3 is 14 residues. V lost 1 base and J lost 2, with 9 bases in between. This clonotype was recorded at least ten times. This TCR came from a man in his late teens or twenties who received the YFV17D yellow fever vaccine. V usage is TRBV5-1 and J usage is TRBJ1-2, with unresolved D. This specimen consisted of PBMCs, either bulk or a sorted T-cell subset (CD4+, CD8+, memory, or dextramer-sorted; not recorded which), obtained on the day of the first yellow fever vaccination. CDR3 nucleotides: TGCGCCAGCAGCTTGCTTCCGGGAAACTATGGCTACACCTTC. This translates into CASSLLPGNYGYTF.